This T cell receptor (beta chain) is from a study of T cells in Graves' hyperthyroidism and ophthalmopathy. Amplification yielded TCR beta CDR3 regions, with RNA transcripts as the source. TCR CDR3 regions were first amplified by RT-PCR with HTBI primers. TCRdb re-called the multiplex PCR reads with MiXCR, one entry per CDR3 protein. Among about 710,000 distinct CDR3 sequences, 15% to 20% were seen once, and the ten largest hold around 8.1%. The CDR3 consists of 16 residues. The ends lost 3 bases at V and 5 bases at J; junction bases unmatched: 11. The table lists this clonotype with many counts. Its antigen is not identified. Study-level results: Ophthalmopathy stood apart from stable hyperthyroidism in a 13 V-J model.

The TCR was taken from a man aged 18 to 30 with Graves' hyperthyroidism. Sequencing was done on a sample of blood. V usage is TRBV12-3 or TRBV12-4 and J usage is TRBJ1-1, with 8 positions matching TRBD1. DNA for the CDR3: TGTGCCAGCAGTTTCCTTGTGACAGGGGAAGAGACTGAAGCTTTCTTT. Its translation is CASSFLVTGEETEAFF.